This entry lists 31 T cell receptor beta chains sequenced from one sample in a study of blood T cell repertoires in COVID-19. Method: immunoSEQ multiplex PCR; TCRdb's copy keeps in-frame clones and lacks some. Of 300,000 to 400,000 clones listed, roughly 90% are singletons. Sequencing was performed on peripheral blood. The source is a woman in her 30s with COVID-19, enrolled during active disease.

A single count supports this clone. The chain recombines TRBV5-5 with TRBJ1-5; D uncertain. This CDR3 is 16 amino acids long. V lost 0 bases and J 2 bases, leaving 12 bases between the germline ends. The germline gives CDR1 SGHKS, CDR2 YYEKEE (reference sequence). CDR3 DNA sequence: TGTGCCAGCAGCTTGGAATACCAGGTGGGCAATCAGCCCCAGCATTTT. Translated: CASSLEYQVGNQPQHF.

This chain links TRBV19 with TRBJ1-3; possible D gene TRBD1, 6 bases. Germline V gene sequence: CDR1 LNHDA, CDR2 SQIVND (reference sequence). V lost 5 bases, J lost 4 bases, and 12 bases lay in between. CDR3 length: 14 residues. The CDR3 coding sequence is TGTGCCAGTAGTCCTACAGGGCTCGGAAACACCATATATTTT. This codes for CASSPTGLGNTIYF.

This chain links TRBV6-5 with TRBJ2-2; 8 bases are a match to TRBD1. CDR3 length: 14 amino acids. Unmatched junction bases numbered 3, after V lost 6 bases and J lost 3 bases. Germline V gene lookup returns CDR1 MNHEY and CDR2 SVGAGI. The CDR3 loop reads CASSRQGYTGELFF. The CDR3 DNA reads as TGTGCCAGCAGCCGACAGGGGTACACCGGGGAGCTGTTTTTT.

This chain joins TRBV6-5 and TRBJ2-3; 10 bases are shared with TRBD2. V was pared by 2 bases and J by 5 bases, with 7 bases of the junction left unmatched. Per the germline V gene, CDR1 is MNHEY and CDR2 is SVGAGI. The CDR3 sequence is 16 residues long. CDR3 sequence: CASSYALAGVGDTQYF. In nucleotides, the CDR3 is TGTGCCAGCAGTTACGCGCTAGCGGGAGTGGGAGATACGCAGTATTTT.

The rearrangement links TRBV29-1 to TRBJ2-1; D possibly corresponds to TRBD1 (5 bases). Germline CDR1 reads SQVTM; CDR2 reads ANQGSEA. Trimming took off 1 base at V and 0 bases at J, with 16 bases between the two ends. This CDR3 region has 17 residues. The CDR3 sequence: CSVEGGAGRSSYNEQFF. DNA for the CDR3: TGCAGCGTTGAAGGTGGGGCAGGGCGAAGCTCCTACAATGAGCAGTTCTTC.

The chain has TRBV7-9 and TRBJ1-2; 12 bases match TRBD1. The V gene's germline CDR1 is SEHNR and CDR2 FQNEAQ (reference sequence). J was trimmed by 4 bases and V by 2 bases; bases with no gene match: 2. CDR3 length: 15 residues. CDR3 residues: CASSLRDRGLYGYTF. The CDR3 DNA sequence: TGTGCCAGCAGCTTAAGGGACAGGGGGCTCTATGGCTACACCTTC.

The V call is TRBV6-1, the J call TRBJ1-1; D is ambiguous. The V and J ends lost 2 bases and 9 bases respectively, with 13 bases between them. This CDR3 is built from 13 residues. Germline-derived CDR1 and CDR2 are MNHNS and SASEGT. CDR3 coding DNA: TGTGCCAGCAGTGAAACGGAGGTACCTAAAGCTTTCTTT. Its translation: CASSETEVPKAFF.

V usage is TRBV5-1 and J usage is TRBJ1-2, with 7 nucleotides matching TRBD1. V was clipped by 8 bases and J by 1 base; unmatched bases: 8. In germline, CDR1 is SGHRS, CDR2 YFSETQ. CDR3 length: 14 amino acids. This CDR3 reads CASRQGESNYGYTF. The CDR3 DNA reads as TGCGCCAGTCGACAGGGAGAGAGTAACTATGGCTACACCTTC.

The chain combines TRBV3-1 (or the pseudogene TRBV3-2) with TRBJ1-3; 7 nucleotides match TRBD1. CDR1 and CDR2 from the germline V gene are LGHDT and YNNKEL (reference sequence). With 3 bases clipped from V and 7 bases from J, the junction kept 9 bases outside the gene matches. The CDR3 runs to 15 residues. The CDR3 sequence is CASSQDTGVGNTIYF. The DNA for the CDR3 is TGTGCCAGCAGCCAGGACACAGGGGTGGGCAACACCATATATTTT.

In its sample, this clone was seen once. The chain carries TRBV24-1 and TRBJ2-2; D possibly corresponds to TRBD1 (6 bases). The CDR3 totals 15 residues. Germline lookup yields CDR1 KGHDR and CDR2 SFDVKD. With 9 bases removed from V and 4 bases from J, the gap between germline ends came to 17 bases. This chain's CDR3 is CATSGTDSLTGELFF. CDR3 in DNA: TGTGCCACCTCTGGCACGGACAGTCTCACCGGGGAGCTGTTTTTT.

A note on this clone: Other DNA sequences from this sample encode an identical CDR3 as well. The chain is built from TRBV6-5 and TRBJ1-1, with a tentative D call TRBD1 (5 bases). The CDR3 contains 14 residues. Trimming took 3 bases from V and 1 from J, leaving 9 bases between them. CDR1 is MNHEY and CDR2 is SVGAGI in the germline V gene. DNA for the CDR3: TGTGCCAGCAGTTATGGGACTGCGAACACTGAAGCTTTCTTT. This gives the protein CASSYGTANTEAFF.

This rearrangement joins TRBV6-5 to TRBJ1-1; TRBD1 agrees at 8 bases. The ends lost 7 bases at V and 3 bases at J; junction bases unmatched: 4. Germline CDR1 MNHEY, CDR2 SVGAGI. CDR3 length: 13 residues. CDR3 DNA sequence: TGTGCCAGCAACCCGACAGGGGACACTGAAGCTTTCTTT. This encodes CASNPTGDTEAFF.

CDR3 bases: TGTGCCAGCAACCCGACAGTAGGGTATGAGACCCAGTACTTC. Amino acid sequence: CASNPTVGYETQYF. The genes are TRBV7-2 and TRBJ2-5; D may be TRBD1 (5 bases). Trimming pared 7 bases from V and 5 bases from J, leaving 17 bases between. Looked up from germline, CDR1 is SGHTA and CDR2 is FQGNSA. The CDR3 is made up of 14 amino acids.

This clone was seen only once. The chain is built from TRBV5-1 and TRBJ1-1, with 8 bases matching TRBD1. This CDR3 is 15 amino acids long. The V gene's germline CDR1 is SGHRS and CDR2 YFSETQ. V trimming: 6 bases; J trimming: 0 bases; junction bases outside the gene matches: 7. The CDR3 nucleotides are TGCGCCAGCACCGGCAGGGGGCAGATGAACACTGAAGCTTTCTTT. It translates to CASTGRGQMNTEAFF.

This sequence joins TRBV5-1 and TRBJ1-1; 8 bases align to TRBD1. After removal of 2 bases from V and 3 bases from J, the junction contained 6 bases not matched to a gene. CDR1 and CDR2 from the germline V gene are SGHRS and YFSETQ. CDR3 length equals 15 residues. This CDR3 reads CASSLNPGGDTEAFF. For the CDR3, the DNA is TGCGCCAGCAGCTTAAATCCAGGGGGCGACACTGAAGCTTTCTTT. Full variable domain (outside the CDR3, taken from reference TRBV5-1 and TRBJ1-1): KAGVTQTPRYLIKTRGQQVTLSCSPISGHRSVSWYQQTPGQGLQFLFEYFSETQRNKGNFPGRFSGRQFSNSRSEMNVSTLELGDSALYLCASSLNPGGDTEAFFGQGTRLTVV.

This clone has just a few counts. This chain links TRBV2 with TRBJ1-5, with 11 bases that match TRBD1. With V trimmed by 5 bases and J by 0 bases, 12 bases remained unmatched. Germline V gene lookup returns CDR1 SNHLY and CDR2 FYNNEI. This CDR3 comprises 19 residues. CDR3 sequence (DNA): TGTGCCAGCAGTCTTACGGAGGGACAGGGGGTTTATAGCAATCAGCCCCAGCATTTT. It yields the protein CASSLTEGQGVYSNQPQHF.

This CDR3 is CASSLEVPGRPDTQYF. DNA for the CDR3: TGTGCCAGCAGCTTAGAAGTGCCAGGGAGGCCAGATACGCAGTATTTT. The gene calls are TRBV7-9 and TRBJ2-3, with TRBD2 as a possible D gene (6 bases). Germline V gives CDR1 SEHNR, CDR2 FQNEAQ (reference sequence). This CDR3 contains 16 residues. Deletions cut 1 base from V and 4 bases from J, with 15 bases between.

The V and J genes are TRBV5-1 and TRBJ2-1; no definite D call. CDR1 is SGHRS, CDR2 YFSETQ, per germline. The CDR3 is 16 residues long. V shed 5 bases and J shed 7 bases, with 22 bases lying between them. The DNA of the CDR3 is TGCGCCAGCAGTTTCGGAACAGTGAGTAATCGGAATGAGCAGTTCTTC. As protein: CASSFGTVSNRNEQFF. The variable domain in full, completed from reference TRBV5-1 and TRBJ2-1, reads KAGVTQTPRYLIKTRGQQVTLSCSPISGHRSVSWYQQTPGQGLQFLFEYFSETQRNKGNFPGRFSGRQFSNSRSEMNVSTLELGDSALYLCASSFGTVSNRNEQFFGPGTRLTVL.

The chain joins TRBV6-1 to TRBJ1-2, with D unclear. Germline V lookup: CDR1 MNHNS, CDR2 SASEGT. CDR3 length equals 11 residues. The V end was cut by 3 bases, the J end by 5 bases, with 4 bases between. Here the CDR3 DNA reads TGTGCCAGCAGTGAGAGTTATGGCTACACCTTC. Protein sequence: CASSESYGYTF.

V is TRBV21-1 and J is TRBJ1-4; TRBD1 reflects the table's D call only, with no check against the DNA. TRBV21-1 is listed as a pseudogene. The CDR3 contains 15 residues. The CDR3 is CASSKARTANEKLFF. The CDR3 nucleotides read TGTGCCAGCAGCAAAGCAAGGACAGCTAATGAAAAACTGTTTTTT.

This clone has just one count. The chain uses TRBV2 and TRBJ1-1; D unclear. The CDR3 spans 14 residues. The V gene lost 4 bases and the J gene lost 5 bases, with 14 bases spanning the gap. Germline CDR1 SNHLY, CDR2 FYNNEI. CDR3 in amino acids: CASSVGGLGTEAFF. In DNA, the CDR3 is TGTGCCAGCAGTGTAGGCGGTTTGGGTACTGAAGCTTTCTTT. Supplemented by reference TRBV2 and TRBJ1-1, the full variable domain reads EPEVTQTPSHQVTQMGQEVILRCVPISNHLYFYWYRQILGQKVEFLVSFYNNEISEKSEIFDDQFSVERPDGSNFTLKIRSTKLEDSAMYFCASSVGGLGTEAFFGQGTRLTVV.

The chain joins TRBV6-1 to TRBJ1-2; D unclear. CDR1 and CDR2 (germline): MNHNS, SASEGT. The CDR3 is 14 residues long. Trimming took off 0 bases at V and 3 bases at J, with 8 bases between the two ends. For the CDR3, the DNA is TGTGCCAGCAGTGAAGCGGCCCGTCACTATGGCTACACCTTC. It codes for CASSEAARHYGYTF.

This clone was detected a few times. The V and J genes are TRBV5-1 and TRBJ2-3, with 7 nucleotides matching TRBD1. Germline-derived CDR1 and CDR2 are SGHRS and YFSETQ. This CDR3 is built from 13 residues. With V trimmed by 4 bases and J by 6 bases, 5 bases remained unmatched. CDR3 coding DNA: TGCGCCAGCAGCGGACCCAGGGGGGATACGCAGTATTTT. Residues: CASSGPRGDTQYF.

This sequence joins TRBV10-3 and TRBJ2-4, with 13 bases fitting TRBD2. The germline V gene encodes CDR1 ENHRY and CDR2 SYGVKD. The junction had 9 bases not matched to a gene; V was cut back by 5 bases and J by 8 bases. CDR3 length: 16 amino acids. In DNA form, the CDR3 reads TGTGCCATCAGTCTCGGGACTAGCGGGATGGGGGACATTCAGTACTTC. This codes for CAISLGTSGMGDIQYF.

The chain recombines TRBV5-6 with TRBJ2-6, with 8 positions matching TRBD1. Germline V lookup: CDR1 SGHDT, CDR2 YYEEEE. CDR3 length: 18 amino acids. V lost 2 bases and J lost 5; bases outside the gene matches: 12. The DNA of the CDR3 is TGTGCCAGCAGCTTCGGGACAGGAGGTCTAGGGAGGGCCAACGTCCTGACTTTC. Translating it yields CASSFGTGGLGRANVLTF.

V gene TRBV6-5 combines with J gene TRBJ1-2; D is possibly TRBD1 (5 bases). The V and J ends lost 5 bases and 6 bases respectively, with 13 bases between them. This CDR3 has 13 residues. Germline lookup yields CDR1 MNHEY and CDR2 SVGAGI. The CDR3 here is CASSPDSANGYTF. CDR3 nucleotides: TGTGCCAGCAGTCCCGACAGTGCCAATGGCTACACCTTC.

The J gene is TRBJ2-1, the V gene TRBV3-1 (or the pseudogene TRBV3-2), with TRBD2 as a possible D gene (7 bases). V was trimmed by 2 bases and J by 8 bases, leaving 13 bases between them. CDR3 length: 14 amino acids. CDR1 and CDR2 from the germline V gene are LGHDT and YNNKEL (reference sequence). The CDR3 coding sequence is TGTGCCAGCAGCCAACGTTGGGGGGGGCATGAGCAGTTCTTC. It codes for CASSQRWGGHEQFF.

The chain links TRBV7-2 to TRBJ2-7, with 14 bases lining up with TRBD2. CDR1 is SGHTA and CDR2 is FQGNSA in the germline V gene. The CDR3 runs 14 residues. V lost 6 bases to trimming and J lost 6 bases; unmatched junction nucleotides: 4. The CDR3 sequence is CASSYGLAGGEQYF. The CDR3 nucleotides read TGTGCCAGCAGTTATGGACTAGCGGGAGGCGAGCAGTACTTC.

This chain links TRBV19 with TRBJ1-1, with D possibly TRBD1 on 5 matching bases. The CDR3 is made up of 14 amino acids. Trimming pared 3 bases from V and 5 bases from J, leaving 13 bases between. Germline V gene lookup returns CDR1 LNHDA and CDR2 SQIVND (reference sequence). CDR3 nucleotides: TGTGCCAGTAGTATTCCCCAGGGTGGGACTGAAGCTTTCTTT. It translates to CASSIPQGGTEAFF.

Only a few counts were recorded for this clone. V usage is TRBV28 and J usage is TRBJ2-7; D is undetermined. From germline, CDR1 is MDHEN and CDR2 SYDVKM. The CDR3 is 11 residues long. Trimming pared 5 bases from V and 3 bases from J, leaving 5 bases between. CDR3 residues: CASSRGYEQYF. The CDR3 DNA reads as TGTGCCAGCAGTCGAGGCTACGAGCAGTACTTC.

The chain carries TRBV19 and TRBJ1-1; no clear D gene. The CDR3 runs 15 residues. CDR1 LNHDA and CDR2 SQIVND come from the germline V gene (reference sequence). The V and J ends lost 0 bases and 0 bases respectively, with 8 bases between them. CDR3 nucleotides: TGTGCCAGTAGTATAGACGAGAAACTGAACACTGAAGCTTTCTTT. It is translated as CASSIDEKLNTEAFF.